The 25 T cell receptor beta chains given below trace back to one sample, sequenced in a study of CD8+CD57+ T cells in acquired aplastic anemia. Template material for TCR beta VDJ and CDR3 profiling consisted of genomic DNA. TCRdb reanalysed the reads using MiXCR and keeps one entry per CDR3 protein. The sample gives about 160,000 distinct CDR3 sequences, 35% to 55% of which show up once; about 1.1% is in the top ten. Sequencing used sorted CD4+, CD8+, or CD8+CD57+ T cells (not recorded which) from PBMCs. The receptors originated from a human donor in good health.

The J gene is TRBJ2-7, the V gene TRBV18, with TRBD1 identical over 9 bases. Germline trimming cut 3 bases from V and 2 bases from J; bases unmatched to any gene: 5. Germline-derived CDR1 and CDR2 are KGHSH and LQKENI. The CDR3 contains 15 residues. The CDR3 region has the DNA TGTGCCAGCTCACCCCCGGACAGGGGAGCCTACGAGCAGTACTTC. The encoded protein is CASSPPDRGAYEQYF.

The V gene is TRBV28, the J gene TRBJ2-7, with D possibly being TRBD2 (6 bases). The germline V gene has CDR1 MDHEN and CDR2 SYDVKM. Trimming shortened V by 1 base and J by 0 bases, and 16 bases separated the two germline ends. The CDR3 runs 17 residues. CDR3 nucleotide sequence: TGTGCCAGCAGTTTATTAGCGGTTCGGGCTACCTCCTACGAGCAGTACTTC. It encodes CASSLLAVRATSYEQYF.

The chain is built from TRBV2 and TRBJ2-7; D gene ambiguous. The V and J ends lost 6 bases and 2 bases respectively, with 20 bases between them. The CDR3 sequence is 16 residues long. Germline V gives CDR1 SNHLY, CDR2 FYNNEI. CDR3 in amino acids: CASRPPAAGEAYEQYF. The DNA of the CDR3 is TGTGCCAGCAGGCCCCCGGCGGCAGGAGAAGCCTACGAGCAGTACTTC.

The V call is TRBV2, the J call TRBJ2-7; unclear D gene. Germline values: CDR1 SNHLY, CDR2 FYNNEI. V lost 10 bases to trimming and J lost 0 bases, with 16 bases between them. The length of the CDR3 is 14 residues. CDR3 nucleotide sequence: TGTGCCACTCTGGACCGTCCGAGCTCCTACGAGCAGTACTTC. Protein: CATLDRPSSYEQYF.

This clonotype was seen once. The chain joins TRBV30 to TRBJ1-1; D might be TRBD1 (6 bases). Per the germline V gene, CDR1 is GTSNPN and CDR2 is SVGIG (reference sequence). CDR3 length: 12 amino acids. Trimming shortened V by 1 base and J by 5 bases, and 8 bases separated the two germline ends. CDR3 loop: CAWSGGGTEAFF. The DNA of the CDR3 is TGTGCCTGGAGTGGAGGGGGAACTGAAGCTTTCTTT. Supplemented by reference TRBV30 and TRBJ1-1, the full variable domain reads SQTIHQWPATLVQPVGSPLSLECTVEGTSNPNLYWYRQAAGRGLQLLFYSVGIGQISSEVPQNLSASRPQDRQFILSSKKLLLSDSGFYLCAWSGGGTEAFFGQGTRLTVV.

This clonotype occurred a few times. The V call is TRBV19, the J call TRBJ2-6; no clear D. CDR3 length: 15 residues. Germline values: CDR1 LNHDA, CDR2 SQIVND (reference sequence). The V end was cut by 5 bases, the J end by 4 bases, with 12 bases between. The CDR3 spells CASSPDLTGANVLTF. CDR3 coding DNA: TGTGCCAGTAGTCCCGATTTAACCGGGGCCAACGTCCTGACTTTC.

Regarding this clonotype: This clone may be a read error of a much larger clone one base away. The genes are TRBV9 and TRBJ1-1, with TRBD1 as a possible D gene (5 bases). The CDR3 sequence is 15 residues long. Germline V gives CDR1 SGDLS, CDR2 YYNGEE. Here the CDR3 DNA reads TGTACCAGCAGCGTAAGAGGAGATAGGGGCACTGAAGCTTTCTTT. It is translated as CTSSVRGDRGTEAFF.

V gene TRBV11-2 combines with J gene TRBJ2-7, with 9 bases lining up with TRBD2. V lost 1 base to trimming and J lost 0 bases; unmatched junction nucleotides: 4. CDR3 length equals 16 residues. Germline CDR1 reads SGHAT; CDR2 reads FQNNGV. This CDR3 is CASSLVSGGPSYEQYF. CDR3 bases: TGTGCCAGCAGCTTAGTGAGCGGGGGGCCCTCCTACGAGCAGTACTTC.

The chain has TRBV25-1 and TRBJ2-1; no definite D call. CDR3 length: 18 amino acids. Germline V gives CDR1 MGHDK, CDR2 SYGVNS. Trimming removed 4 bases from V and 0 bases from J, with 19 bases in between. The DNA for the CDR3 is TGTGCCAGCAGTGTTCCACAACATTCTCCAAGCTCCTACAATGAGCAGTTCTTC. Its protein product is CASSVPQHSPSSYNEQFF.

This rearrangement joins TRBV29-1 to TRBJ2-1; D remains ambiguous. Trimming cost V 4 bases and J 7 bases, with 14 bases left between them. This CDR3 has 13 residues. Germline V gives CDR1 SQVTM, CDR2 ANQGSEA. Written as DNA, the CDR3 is TGCAGCGTTGGAGAACCGAATCTTAATGAGCAGTTCTTC. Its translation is CSVGEPNLNEQFF.

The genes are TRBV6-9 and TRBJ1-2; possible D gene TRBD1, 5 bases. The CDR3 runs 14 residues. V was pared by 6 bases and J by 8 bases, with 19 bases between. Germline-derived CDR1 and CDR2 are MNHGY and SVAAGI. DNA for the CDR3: TGTGCCAGCAGCCGACAGCCAACGGTGGAAGGCTACACCTTC. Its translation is CASSRQPTVEGYTF.

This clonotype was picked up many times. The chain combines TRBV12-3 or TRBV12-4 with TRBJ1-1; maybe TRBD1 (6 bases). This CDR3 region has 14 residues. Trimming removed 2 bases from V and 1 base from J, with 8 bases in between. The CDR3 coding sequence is TGTGCCAGCAGTTTAAGCAGGGGGAACACTGAAGCTTTCTTT. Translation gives CASSLSRGNTEAFF.

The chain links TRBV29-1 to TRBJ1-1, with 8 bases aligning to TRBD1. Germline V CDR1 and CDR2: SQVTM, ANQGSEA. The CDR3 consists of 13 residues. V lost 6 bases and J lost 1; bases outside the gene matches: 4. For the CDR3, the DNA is TGCAGCGTAACTGACAGGGGGAACACTGAAGCTTTCTTT. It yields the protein CSVTDRGNTEAFF.

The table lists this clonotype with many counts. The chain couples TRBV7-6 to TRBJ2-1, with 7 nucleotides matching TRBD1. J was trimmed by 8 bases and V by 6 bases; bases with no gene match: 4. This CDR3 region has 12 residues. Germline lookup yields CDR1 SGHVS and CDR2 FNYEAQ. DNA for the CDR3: TGTGCCAGCAGTCGACAGGGAGATGAGCAGTTCTTC. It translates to CASSRQGDEQFF.

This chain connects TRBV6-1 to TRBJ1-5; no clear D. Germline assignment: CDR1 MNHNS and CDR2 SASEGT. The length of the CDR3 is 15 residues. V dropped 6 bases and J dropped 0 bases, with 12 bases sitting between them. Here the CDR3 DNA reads TGTGCCAGCAGCGAAAATGGGGTTAGCAATCAGCCCCAGCATTTT. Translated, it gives CASSENGVSNQPQHF.

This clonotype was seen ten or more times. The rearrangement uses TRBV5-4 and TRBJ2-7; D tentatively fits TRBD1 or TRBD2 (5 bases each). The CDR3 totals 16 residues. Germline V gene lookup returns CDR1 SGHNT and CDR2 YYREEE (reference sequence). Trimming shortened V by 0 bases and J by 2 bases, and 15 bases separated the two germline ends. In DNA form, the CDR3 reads TGTGCCAGCAGCTTGGGGTCACGGGGCCCACCCTACGAGCAGTACTTC. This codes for CASSLGSRGPPYEQYF.

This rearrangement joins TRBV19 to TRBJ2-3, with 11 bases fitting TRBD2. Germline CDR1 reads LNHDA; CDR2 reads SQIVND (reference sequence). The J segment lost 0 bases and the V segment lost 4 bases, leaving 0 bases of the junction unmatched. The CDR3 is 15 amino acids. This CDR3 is CASSRLAGSTDTQYF. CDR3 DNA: TGTGCCAGTAGTAGACTAGCGGGGAGCACAGATACGCAGTATTTT.

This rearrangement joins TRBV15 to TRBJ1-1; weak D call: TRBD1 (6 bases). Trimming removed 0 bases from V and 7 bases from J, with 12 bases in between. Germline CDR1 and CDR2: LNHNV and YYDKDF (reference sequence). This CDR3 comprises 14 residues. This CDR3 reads CATSREGGNVEAFF. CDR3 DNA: TGTGCCACCAGCAGAGAAGGGGGTAACGTTGAAGCTTTCTTT.

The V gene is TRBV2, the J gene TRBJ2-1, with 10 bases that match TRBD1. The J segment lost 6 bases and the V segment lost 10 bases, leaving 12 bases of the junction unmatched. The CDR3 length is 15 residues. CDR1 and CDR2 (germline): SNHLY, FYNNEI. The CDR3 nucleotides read TGTGCCAATGAACCGGGACAGGGGTCTGGCAATGAGCAGTTCTTC. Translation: CANEPGQGSGNEQFF.

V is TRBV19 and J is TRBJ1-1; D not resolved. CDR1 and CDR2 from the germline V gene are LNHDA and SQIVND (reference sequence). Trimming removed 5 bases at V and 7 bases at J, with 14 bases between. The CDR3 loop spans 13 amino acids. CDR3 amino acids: CASSVPDGVEAFF. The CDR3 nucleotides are TGTGCCAGTAGTGTCCCGGACGGGGTTGAAGCTTTCTTT.

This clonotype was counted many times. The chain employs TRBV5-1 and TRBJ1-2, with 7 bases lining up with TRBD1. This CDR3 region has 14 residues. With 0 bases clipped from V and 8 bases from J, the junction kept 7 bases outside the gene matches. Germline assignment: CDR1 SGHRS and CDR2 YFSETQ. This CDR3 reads CASSLGEGASGYTF. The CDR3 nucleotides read TGCGCCAGCAGCTTGGGGGAGGGGGCGAGCGGCTACACCTTC.

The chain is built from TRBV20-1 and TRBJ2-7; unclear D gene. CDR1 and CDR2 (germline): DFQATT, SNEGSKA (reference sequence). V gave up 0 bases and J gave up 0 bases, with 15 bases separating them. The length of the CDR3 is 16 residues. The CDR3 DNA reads TGCAGTGCTAGAGATAGTGGCAGTTCCATCTCCTACGAGCAGTACTTC. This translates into CSARDSGSSISYEQYF.

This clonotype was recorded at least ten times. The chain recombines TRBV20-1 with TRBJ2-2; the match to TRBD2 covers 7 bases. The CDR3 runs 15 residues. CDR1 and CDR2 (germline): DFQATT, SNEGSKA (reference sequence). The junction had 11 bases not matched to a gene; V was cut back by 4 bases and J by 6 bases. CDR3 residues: CSATGGRLAPGELFF. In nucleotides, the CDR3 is TGCAGTGCTACGGGAGGTCGGCTGGCACCCGGGGAGCTGTTTTTT.

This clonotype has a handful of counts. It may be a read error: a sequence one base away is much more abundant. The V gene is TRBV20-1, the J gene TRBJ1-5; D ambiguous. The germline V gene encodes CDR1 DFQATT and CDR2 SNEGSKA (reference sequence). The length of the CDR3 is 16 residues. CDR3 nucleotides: TGCGGTGCTAGAGACCCCCTGGGGTTTGGCAATCAGCCCCAGCATTTT. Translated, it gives CGARDPLGFGNQPQHF.

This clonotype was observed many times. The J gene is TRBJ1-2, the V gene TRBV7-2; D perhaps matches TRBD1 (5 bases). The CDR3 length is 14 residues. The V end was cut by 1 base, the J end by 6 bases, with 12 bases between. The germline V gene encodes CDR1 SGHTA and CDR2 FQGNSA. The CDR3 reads CASSLDRTLNGYTF. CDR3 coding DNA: TGTGCCAGCAGCTTAGACAGGACCTTAAATGGCTACACCTTC.